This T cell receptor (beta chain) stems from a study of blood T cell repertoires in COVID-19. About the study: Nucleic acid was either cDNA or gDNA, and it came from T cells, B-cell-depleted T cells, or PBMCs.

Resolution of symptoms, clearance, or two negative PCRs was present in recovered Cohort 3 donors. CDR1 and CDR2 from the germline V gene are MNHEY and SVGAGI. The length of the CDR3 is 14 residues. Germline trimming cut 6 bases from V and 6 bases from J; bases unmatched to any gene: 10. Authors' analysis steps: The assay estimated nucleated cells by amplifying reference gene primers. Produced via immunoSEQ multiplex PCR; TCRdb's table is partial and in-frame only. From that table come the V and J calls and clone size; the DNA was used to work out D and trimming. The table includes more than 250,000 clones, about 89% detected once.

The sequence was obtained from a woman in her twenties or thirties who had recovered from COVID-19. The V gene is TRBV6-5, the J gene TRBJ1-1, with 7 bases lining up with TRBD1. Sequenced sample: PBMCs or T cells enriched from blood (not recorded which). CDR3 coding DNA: TGTGCCAGCAGCCGGGACAGTAACCTCCCTGAAGCTTTCTTT. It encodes CASSRDSNLPEAFF.